Reported below is one TCR beta chain. The junction departs from the called germline gene at one end, perhaps through a read error. The data belong to a study of identical twins. One entry per CDR3 protein, called by TCRdb with MiXCR from the 5' RACE reads. Among roughly 470,000 distinct CDR3 sequences listed, 13% to 15% were seen once. Looked up from germline, CDR1 is SGHRS and CDR2 is YFSETQ. The CDR3 length is 15 residues. The same sample was also studied in work on yellow fever vaccine responses in identical twins.

The sequenced sample consisted of CD4+ T cells sorted from blood. The V call is TRBV5-1, the J call TRBJ2-7; 7 bases match TRBD1. This TCR came from a woman aged 18 to 35 in good health. The CDR3: CVSSLLTGVYYEQYF. In DNA form, the CDR3 reads TGCGTCAGCAGCTTACTCACAGGGGTGTACTACGAGCAGTACTTC.